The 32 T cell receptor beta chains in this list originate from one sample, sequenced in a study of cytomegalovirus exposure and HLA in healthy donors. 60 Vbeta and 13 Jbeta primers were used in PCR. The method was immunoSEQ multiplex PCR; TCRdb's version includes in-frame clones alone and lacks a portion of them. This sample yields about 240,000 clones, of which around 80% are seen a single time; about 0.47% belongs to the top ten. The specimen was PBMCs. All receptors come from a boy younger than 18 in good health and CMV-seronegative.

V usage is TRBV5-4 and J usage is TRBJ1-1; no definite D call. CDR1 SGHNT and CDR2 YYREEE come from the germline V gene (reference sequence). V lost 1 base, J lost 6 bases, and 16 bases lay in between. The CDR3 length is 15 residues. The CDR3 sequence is CASSLNGGAGSEAFF. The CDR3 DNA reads TGTGCCAGCAGCTTGAATGGAGGAGCGGGGTCTGAAGCTTTCTTT.

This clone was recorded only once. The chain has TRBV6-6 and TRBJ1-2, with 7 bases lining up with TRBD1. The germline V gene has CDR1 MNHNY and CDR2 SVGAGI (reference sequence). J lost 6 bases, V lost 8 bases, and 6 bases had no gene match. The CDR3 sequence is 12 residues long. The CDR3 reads CASGATGDGYTF. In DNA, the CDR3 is TGTGCCAGCGGTGCAACAGGGGATGGCTACACCTTC.

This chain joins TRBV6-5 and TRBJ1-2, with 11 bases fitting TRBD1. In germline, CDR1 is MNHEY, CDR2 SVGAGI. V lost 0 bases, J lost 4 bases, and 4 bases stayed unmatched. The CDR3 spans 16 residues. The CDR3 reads CASSYSSGQGAYGYTF. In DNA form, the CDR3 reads TGTGCCAGCAGTTACTCGAGCGGACAGGGGGCCTATGGCTACACCTTC.

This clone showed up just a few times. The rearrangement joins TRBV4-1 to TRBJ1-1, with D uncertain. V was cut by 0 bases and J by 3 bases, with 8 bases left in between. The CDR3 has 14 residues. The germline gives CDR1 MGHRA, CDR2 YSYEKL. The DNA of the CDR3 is TGCGCCAGCAGCCAAGATTACAGATACACTGAAGCTTTCTTT. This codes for CASSQDYRYTEAFF.

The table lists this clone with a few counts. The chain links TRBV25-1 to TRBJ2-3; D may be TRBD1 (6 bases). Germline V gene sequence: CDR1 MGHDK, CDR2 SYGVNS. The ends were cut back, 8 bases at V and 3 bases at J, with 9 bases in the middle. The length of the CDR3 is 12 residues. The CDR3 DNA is TGTGCCAGCGGTAGGGGGACAGATACGCAGTATTTT. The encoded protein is CASGRGTDTQYF.

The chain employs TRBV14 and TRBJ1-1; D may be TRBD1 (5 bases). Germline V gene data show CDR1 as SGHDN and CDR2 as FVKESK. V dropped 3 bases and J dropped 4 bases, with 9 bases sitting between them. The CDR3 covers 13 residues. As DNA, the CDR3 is TGTGCCAGCAGCCAGGGGGAGGGCACTGAAGCTTTCTTT. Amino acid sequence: CASSQGEGTEAFF.

CDR3 DNA: TGTGCCAGCAGAGATTTAGGCACAGATACGCAGTATTTT. Its protein product is CASRDLGTDTQYF. The J gene is TRBJ2-3, the V gene TRBV25-1; D ambiguous. CDR3 size: 13 residues. CDR1 MGHDK and CDR2 SYGVNS come from the germline V gene. Trimming took 6 bases from V and 1 from J, leaving 8 bases between them.

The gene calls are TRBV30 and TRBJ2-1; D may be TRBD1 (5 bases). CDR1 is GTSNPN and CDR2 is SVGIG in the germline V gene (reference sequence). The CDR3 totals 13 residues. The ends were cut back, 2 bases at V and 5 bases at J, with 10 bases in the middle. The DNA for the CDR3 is TGTGCCTGGAGTTTAGACAGAGACAATGAGCAGTTCTTC. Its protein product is CAWSLDRDNEQFF.

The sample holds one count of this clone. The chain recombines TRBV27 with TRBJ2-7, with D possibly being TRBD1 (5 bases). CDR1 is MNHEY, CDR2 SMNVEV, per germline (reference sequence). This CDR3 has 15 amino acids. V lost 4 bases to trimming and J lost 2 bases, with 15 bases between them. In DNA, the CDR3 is TGTGCCAGCAGTTCGACAGTTGCCTGTACCTACGAGCAGTACTTC. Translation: CASSSTVACTYEQYF.

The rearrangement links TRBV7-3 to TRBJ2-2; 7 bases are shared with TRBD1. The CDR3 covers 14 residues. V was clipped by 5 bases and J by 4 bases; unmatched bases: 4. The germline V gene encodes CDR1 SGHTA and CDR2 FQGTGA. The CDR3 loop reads CASSRQGGTGELFF. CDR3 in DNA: TGTGCCAGCAGCCGACAGGGCGGCACCGGGGAGCTGTTTTTT.

The CDR3 reads CATTQGRGSPLHF. The CDR3, as DNA: TGTGCCACTACACAAGGCAGGGGTTCACCCCTCCACTTT. The chain is built from TRBV15 and TRBJ1-6; D might be TRBD1 (6 bases). The V gene lost 9 bases and the J gene lost 9 bases, with 15 bases spanning the gap. Germline V gives CDR1 LNHNV, CDR2 YYDKDF (reference sequence). CDR3 size: 13 residues.

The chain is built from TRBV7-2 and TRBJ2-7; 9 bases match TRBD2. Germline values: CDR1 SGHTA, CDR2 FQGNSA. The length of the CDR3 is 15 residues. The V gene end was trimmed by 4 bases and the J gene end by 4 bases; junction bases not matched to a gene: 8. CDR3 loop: CASSYHSGSAYEQYF. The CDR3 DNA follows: TGTGCCAGCAGCTATCATAGCGGGAGCGCTTACGAGCAGTACTTC. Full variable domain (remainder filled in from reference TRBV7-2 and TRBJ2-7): GAGVSQSPSNKVTEKGKDVELRCDPISGHTALYWYRQSLGQGLEFLIYFQGNSAPDKSGLPSDRFSAERTGGSVSTLTIQRTQQEDSAVYLCASSYHSGSAYEQYFGPGTRLTVT.

The CDR3 sequence: CASSLWTPDNEKLFF. The CDR3 DNA follows: TGTGCCAGCAGCCTGTGGACACCAGATAATGAAAAACTGTTTTTT. The genes are TRBV7-9 and TRBJ1-4, with D perhaps TRBD1 (5 bases). The CDR3 is made up of 15 amino acids. Trimming stripped 5 bases from V and 4 bases from J, with 14 bases between. Per the germline V gene, CDR1 is SEHNR and CDR2 is FQNEAQ (reference sequence).

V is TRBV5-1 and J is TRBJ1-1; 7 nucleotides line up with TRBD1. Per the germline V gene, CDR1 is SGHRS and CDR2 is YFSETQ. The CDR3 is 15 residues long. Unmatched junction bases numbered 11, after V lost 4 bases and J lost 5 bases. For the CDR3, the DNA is TGCGCCAGCAGCCTCGGACAACAGGGGTTAACTGAAGCTTTCTTT. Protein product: CASSLGQQGLTEAFF.

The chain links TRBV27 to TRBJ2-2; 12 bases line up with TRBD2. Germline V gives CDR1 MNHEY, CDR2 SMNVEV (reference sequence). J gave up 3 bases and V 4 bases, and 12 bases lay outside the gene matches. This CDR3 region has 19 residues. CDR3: CASSWGHPGLAGDTGELFF. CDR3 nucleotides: TGTGCCAGCAGTTGGGGGCACCCGGGACTAGCGGGTGACACCGGGGAGCTGTTTTTT.

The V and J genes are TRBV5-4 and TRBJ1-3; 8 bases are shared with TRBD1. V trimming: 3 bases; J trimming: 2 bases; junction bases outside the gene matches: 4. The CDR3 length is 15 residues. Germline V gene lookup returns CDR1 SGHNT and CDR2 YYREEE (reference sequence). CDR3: CASSSQGAPGNTIYF. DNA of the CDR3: TGTGCCAGCAGCTCCCAGGGGGCGCCTGGAAACACCATATATTTT.

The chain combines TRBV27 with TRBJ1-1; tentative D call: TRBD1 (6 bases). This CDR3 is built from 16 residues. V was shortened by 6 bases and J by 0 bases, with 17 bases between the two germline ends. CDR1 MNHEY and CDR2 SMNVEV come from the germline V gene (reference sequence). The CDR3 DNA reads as TGTGCCAGCAGGAAAACGAACAGGGCCATGAACACTGAAGCTTTCTTT. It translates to CASRKTNRAMNTEAFF.

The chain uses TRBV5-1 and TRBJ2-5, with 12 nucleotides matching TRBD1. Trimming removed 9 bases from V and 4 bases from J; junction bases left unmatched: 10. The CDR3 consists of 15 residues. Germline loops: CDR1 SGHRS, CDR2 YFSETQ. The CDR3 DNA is TGCGCCACTTCGACCGGGACAGGGGGCTCAGAGACCCAGTACTTC. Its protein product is CATSTGTGGSETQYF.

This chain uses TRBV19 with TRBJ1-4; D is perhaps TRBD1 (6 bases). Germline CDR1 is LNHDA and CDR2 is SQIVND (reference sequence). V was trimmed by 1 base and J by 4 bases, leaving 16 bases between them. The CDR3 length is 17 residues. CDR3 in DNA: TGTGCCAGTAGTATAGTGGTCGGGGGGCTCATTAATGAAAAACTGTTTTTT. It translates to CASSIVVGGLINEKLFF. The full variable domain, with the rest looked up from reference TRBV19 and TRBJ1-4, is DGGITQSPKYLFRKEGQNVTLSCEQNLNHDAMYWYRQDPGQGLRLIYYSQIVNDFQKGDIAEGYSVSREKKESFPLTVTSAQKNPTAFYLCASSIVVGGLINEKLFFGSGTQLSVL.

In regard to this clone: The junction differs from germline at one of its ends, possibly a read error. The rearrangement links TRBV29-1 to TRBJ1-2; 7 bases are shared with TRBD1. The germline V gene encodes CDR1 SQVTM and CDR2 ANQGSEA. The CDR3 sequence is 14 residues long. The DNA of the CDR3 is TGCAGCGTTGTAGGTCTCGAAGGGGGCCTTGGCTACCCCTTC. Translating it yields CSVVGLEGGLGYPF.

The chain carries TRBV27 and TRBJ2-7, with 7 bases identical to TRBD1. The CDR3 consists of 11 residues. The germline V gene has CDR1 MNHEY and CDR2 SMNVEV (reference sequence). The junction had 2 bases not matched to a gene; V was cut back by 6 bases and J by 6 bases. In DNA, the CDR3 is TGTGCCAGCAGACAGGGGTGCGAGCAGTACTTC. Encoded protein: CASRQGCEQYF.

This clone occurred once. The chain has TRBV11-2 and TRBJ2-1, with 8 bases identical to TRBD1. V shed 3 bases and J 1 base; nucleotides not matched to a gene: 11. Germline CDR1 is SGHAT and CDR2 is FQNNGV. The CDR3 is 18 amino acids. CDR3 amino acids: CASSFLGSGQGSYNEQFF. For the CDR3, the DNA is TGTGCCAGCAGCTTTCTAGGGTCAGGACAGGGATCCTACAATGAGCAGTTCTTC.

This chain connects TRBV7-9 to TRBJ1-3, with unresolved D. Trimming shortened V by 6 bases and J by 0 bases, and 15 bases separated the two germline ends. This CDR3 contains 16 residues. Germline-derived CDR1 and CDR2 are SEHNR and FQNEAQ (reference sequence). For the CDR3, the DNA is TGTGCCAGCAGGCCAGGCCTTTCTAACTCTGGAAACACCATATATTTT. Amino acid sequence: CASRPGLSNSGNTIYF.

CDR3 sequence (DNA): TGTGCCAGCAGCTCATCCTCCCCGCGAGAGGTCTACGAGCAGTACTTC. It is translated as CASSSSSPREVYEQYF. This chain joins TRBV5-4 and TRBJ2-7, with D unresolved. The CDR3 covers 16 residues. Trimming cost V 3 bases and J 3 bases, with 19 bases left between them. Germline V gene lookup returns CDR1 SGHNT and CDR2 YYREEE (reference sequence).

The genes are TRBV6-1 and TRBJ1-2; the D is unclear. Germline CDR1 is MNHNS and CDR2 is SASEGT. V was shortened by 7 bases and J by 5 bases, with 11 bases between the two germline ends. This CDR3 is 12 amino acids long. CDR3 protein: CASTPVVYGYTF. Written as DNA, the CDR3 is TGTGCCAGCACCCCAGTCGTATATGGCTACACCTTC.

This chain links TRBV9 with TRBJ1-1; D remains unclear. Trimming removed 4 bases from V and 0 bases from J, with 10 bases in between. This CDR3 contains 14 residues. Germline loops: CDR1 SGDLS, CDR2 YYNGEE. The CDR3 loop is CASSPQTLNTEAFF. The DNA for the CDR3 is TGTGCCAGCAGCCCCCAAACTTTGAACACTGAAGCTTTCTTT.

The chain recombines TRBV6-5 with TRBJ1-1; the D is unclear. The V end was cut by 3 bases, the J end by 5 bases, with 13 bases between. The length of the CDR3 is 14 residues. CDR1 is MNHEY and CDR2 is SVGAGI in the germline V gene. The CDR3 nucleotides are TGTGCCAGCAGTTATTCCGGGAGGCGGACTGAAGCTTTCTTT. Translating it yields CASSYSGRRTEAFF.

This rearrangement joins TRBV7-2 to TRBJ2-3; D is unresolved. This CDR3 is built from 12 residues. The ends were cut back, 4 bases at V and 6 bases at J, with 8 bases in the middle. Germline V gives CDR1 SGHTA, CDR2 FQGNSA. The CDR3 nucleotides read TGTGCCAGCAGCTCAACTATCGATACGCAGTATTTT. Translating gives CASSSTIDTQYF. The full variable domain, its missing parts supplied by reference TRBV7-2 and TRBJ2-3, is GAGVSQSPSNKVTEKGKDVELRCDPISGHTALYWYRQSLGQGLEFLIYFQGNSAPDKSGLPSDRFSAERTGGSVSTLTIQRTQQEDSAVYLCASSSTIDTQYFGPGTRLTVL.

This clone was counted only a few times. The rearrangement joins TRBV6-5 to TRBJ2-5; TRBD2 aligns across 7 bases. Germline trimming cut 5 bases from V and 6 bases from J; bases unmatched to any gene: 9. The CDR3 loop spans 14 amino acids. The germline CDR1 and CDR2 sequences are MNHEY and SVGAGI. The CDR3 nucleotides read TGTGCCAGCAGTCCCGGGGGACTAATGAAGACCCAGTACTTC. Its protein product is CASSPGGLMKTQYF.

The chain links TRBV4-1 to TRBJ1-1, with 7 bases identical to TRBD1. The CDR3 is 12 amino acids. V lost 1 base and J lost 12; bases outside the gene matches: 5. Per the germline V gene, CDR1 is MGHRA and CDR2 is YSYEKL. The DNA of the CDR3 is TGCGCCAGCAGCCAAGGGACAGGAAGTACTTTCTTT. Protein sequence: CASSQGTGSTFF.

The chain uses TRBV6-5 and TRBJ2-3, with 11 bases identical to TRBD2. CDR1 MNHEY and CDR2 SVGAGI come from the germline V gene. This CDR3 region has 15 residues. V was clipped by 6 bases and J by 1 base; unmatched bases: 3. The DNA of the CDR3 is TGTGCCAGCAGGGCGGGACTAGCGGGCACAGATACGCAGTATTTT. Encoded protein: CASRAGLAGTDTQYF.

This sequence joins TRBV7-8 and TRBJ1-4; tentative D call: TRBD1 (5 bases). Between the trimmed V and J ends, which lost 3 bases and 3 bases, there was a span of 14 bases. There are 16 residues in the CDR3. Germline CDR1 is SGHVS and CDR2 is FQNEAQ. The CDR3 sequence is CASSFSVREANEKLFF. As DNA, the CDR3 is TGTGCCAGCAGCTTTAGCGTCAGGGAGGCTAATGAAAAACTGTTTTTT.